The 13 T cell receptor beta chains below were found in one sample sequenced in a study of response to subunit inactivated influenza vaccine. TCRdb fed the RT-PCR reads into MiXCR, producing one record per CDR3 protein. The sample shows some 550,000 distinct CDR3 sequences, around a quarter of them seen only once. This sample was also put to use in a study of T cells expressing NK-cell markers. Per that paper: The authors generated TCR beta cDNA through 5'RACE template switching with UMIs.

Sample: CD4+ T cells sorted from PBMCs, taken roughly 13 days after vaccination. The receptors derive from a man in his fifties who received an inactivated influenza vaccine.

The chain has TRBV18 and TRBJ2-7; 9 nucleotides align to TRBD2. Germline V gene sequence: CDR1 KGHSH, CDR2 LQKENI. The V and J ends lost 0 bases and 5 bases, in that order; junction bases with no gene match: 5. CDR3 length: 15 residues. CDR3 residues: CASSPPGSGSDEQYF. The CDR3 DNA reads as TGTGCCAGCTCACCACCGGGTAGCGGGAGCGACGAGCAGTACTTC. Drawing the rest from reference TRBV18 and TRBJ2-7, the complete variable domain is NAGVMQNPRHLVRRRGQEARLRCSPMKGHSHVYWYRQLPEEGLKFMVYLQKENIIDESGMPKERFSAEFPKEGPSILRIQQVVRGDSAAYFCASSPPGSGSDEQYFGPGTRLTVT.

In this sample, this clonotype turned up a few times. V usage is TRBV20-1 and J usage is TRBJ1-5; D remains ambiguous. CDR1 DFQATT and CDR2 SNEGSKA come from the germline V gene (reference sequence). Trimming left V 1 base short and J 0 bases short, with 7 bases between. This CDR3 is 14 amino acids long. The CDR3 loop is CSARGGFSNQPQHF. The CDR3 region has the DNA TGCAGTGCTAGAGGAGGGTTTAGCAATCAGCCCCAGCATTTT.

This clonotype has just a few counts. Here the CDR3 DNA reads TGCAGTGCCCCCCCGGTAGGACTAGGTTTCGTTGAGCAGTTCTTC. It encodes CSAPPVGLGFVEQFF. The chain recombines TRBV20-1 with TRBJ2-1; TRBD2 agrees at 7 bases. From germline, CDR1 is DFQATT and CDR2 SNEGSKA (reference sequence). The length of the CDR3 is 15 residues. The J segment lost 9 bases and the V segment lost 6 bases, leaving 17 bases of the junction unmatched.

This clonotype was counted only a few times. This rearrangement joins TRBV29-1 to TRBJ2-7, with unresolved D. Trimming left V 6 bases short and J 4 bases short, with 7 bases between. Germline V gene sequence: CDR1 SQVTM, CDR2 ANQGSEA. CDR3 length: 10 amino acids. CDR3 amino acids: CSVREYEQYF. CDR3 coding DNA: TGCAGCGTGCGCGAGTACGAGCAGTACTTC.

In this sample, this clonotype turned up a few times. This rearrangement joins TRBV7-2 to TRBJ1-5; D unresolved. Trimming left V 4 bases short and J 2 bases short, with 9 bases between. This CDR3 region has 14 residues. From germline, CDR1 is SGHTA and CDR2 FQGNSA. CDR3 amino acids: CASSSSSGNQPQHF. DNA of the CDR3: TGTGCCAGCAGCTCCTCATCAGGCAATCAGCCCCAGCATTTT.

V is TRBV7-2 and J is TRBJ2-5; 7 bases line up with TRBD2. V trimming: 4 bases; J trimming: 1 base; junction bases outside the gene matches: 6. Germline V gene lookup returns CDR1 SGHTA and CDR2 FQGNSA. The CDR3 is 15 residues long. The CDR3 bases are TGTGCCAGCAGCTACCAGCGGGACCTCCAAGAGACCCAGTACTTC. Translation gives CASSYQRDLQETQYF.

The chain links TRBV6-2 or TRBV6-3 to TRBJ2-6; D gene unclear. Germline CDR1 MNHEY, CDR2 SVGEGT. This CDR3 has 11 residues. Trimming cost V 5 bases and J 11 bases, with 7 bases left between them. The CDR3 loop is CASSHSDVLTF. The CDR3 DNA reads as TGTGCCAGCAGTCACAGCGACGTCCTGACTTTC.

This clonotype has only a few counts. This sequence joins TRBV4-3 and TRBJ2-7, with 9 bases identical to TRBD2. The CDR3 loop spans 17 amino acids. The junction had 8 bases not matched to a gene; V was cut back by 2 bases and J by 0 bases. Germline CDR1 is LGHNA and CDR2 is YSLEER. CDR3 region: CASSQQTGTSSSYEQYF. In nucleotides, the CDR3 is TGCGCCAGCAGCCAACAAACCGGGACTAGCAGCTCCTACGAGCAGTACTTC.

This clonotype was found a few times. This rearrangement joins TRBV6-2 or TRBV6-3 to TRBJ2-1; no clear D. This CDR3 is 15 amino acids long. V dropped 0 bases and J dropped 7 bases, with 13 bases sitting between them. Germline loops: CDR1 MNHEY, CDR2 SVGEGT. CDR3 sequence: CASSYSLLQLNEQFF. DNA for the CDR3: TGTGCCAGCAGTTACTCCCTCCTACAACTTAATGAGCAGTTCTTC.

This clonotype has just a few counts. V is TRBV11-2 and J is TRBJ2-1; the match to TRBD1 covers 10 bases. The CDR3 consists of 15 residues. From germline, CDR1 is SGHAT and CDR2 FQNNGV. The V gene end was trimmed by 2 bases and the J gene end by 4 bases; junction bases not matched to a gene: 2. CDR3 protein: CASSLMGQGYNEQFF. CDR3 coding DNA: TGTGCCAGCAGCTTAATGGGACAGGGGTACAATGAGCAGTTCTTC.

This clonotype was seen a few times. The gene calls are TRBV28 and TRBJ2-6, with TRBD1 identical over 11 bases. The CDR3 totals 20 residues. The J segment lost 0 bases and the V segment lost 5 bases, leaving 12 bases of the junction unmatched. Germline-derived CDR1 and CDR2 are MDHEN and SYDVKM. In DNA, the CDR3 is TGTGCCAGCAGTAACCGGGACAGGGGGAAGCTGAGCTCTGGGGCCAACGTCCTGACTTTC. Its protein product is CASSNRDRGKLSSGANVLTF. The entire variable domain, with the rest obtained from reference TRBV28 and TRBJ2-6, is as follows: DVKVTQSSRYLVKRTGEKVFLECVQDMDHENMFWYRQDPGLGLRLIYFSYDVKMKEKGDIPEGYSVSREKKERFSLILESASTNQTSMYLCASSNRDRGKLSSGANVLTFGAGSRLTVL.

This clonotype came up a few times. This chain uses TRBV29-1 with TRBJ1-2; 11 bases align to TRBD1. Trimming took 3 bases from V and 13 from J; bases not matched to a gene: 10. The CDR3 consists of 13 residues. Germline-derived CDR1 and CDR2 are SQVTM and ANQGSEA. The CDR3 DNA follows: TGCAGCGTTGATCGAGGGACAGGGGGATCATCCACCTTC. Protein product: CSVDRGTGGSSTF.

This clonotype was detected a few times. This chain uses TRBV2 with TRBJ1-1, with TRBD1 matching over 11 bases. J was trimmed by 11 bases and V by 6 bases; bases with no gene match: 5. Looked up from germline, CDR1 is SNHLY and CDR2 is FYNNEI. The CDR3 consists of 12 residues. The CDR3 bases are TGTGCCAGCAGCGGACAGGGGGCCTGGGCTTTCTTT. Protein sequence: CASSGQGAWAFF.